The 17 T cell receptor beta chains given below trace back to one sample, sequenced in a study of post-analysis software for immune sequencing data. Tagging with unique molecular identifiers was a feature of the TCR beta cDNA libraries. TCRdb used MiXCR to reprocess the PCR reads, holding one entry per CDR3 protein. The table lists over 300,000 distinct CDR3 sequences, 30% to 45% of them singletons. Points from the study as a whole: In patients, 4 to 6 TRBV segments were more frequent than in controls, with TRBV5-6, TRBV5-1 and TRBV20-1 among them.

For these receptors, no antigen is known. Sequencing was done on a sample of blood. These receptor sequences come from a girl aged 5-17 years with multiple sclerosis.

The chain joins TRBV20-1 to TRBJ1-2; 8 bases are a match to TRBD1. Looked up from germline, CDR1 is DFQATT and CDR2 is SNEGSKA (reference sequence). CDR3 length: 12 residues. V shed 5 bases, J shed 8 bases, and the junction held 7 bases outside the gene matches. CDR3 in amino acids: CSASGQGGGYTF. For the CDR3, the DNA is TGCAGTGCTTCCGGACAGGGAGGAGGCTACACCTTC.

As to this clonotype: No conserved phenylalanine or tryptophan ends this CDR3, so it is likely a read error. The V call is TRBV3-1, the J call TRBJ1-2; unclear D gene. The germline gives CDR1 LGHDT, CDR2 YNNKEL (reference sequence). The CDR3 sequence is 14 residues long. With 4 bases removed from V and 3 bases from J, the gap between germline ends came to 12 bases. CDR3 in amino acids: CASSRDTMDYGYTI. DNA of the CDR3: TGTGCCAGCAGCCGAGACACGATGGACTATGGCTACACCATC.

The V gene is TRBV5-1, the J gene TRBJ2-5; no clear D. Germline V gene lookup returns CDR1 SGHRS and CDR2 YFSETQ. Trimming took off 0 bases at V and 3 bases at J, with 6 bases between the two ends. The CDR3 is made up of 13 amino acids. The CDR3 DNA follows: TGCGCCAGCAGCTTGGTCACAGAAGAGACCCAGTACTTC. As protein: CASSLVTEETQYF.

This rearrangement joins TRBV27 to TRBJ2-3, with 8 bases matching TRBD2. The CDR3 extends over 15 amino acids. Per germline, CDR1 MNHEY and CDR2 SMNVEV (reference sequence). V dropped 5 bases and J dropped 6; count of bases not matched to a gene: 10. The CDR3 loop reads CASSTGTSPVDTQYF. The CDR3 DNA sequence: TGTGCCAGCAGTACCGGGACTAGTCCCGTGGATACGCAGTATTTT.

This clonotype has a count of ten or more. J is TRBJ2-1 and V is TRBV6-4; D gene ambiguous. The V end was cut by 6 bases, the J end by 4 bases, with 4 bases between. CDR3 length: 11 amino acids. Germline V gene lookup returns CDR1 MRHNA and CDR2 SNTAGT. This CDR3 is CASRVYNEQFF. CDR3 bases: TGTGCCAGCAGGGTTTACAATGAGCAGTTCTTC.

A few counts support this clonotype. In nucleotides, the CDR3 is TGTGCTAGTGGTTTGTCCCCGACAGGCTCCCCCTACGAGCAGTACTTC. It yields the protein CASGLSPTGSPYEQYF. This chain uses TRBV12-5 with TRBJ2-7; D may be TRBD1 (6 bases). The CDR3 has 16 amino acids. Trimming stripped 2 bases from V and 2 bases from J, with 16 bases between. The germline V gene has CDR1 LGHNT and CDR2 FRNRAP.

In its sample, this clonotype was seen a few times. The chain carries TRBV7-9 and TRBJ2-7; 7 bases match TRBD1. CDR3 length equals 14 residues. Germline V gene data show CDR1 as SEHNR and CDR2 as FQNEAQ (reference sequence). J lost 9 bases, V lost 5 bases, and 13 bases had no gene match. This CDR3 is CASSVGTDPFRQYF. DNA of the CDR3: TGTGCCAGCAGCGTGGGGACAGACCCCTTTAGGCAGTACTTC.

This clonotype occurred a few times. This rearrangement joins TRBV12-3 or TRBV12-4 to TRBJ2-3, with 8 bases identical to TRBD2. This CDR3 is 17 amino acids long. V dropped 5 bases and J dropped 0; count of bases not matched to a gene: 10. The DNA for the CDR3 is TGTGCCAGCAGTCTATTCCTTAGCGGGGCCAGCACAGATACGCAGTATTTT. This codes for CASSLFLSGASTDTQYF.

The V gene is TRBV7-8, the J gene TRBJ2-3; D might be TRBD2 (5 bases). The CDR3 spans 16 residues. Trimming removed 6 bases from V and 5 bases from J, with 21 bases in between. The germline V gene has CDR1 SGHVS and CDR2 FQNEAQ. DNA of the CDR3: TGTGCCAGCAGGCCAACGAGGGCCGGGTTTCTAGATACGCAGTATTTT. As protein: CASRPTRAGFLDTQYF.

This clonotype has a handful of counts. J is TRBJ1-5 and V is TRBV4-1; unclear D gene. Germline CDR1 and CDR2: MGHRA and YSYEKL. V gave up 0 bases and J gave up 5 bases, with 5 bases separating them. This CDR3 spans 13 amino acids. CDR3 DNA sequence: TGCGCCAGCAGCCAAGATACGGATCAGCCCCAGCATTTT. This gives the protein CASSQDTDQPQHF.

V gene TRBV2 combines with J gene TRBJ1-5; D unclear. This CDR3 is 13 amino acids long. Germline CDR1 SNHLY, CDR2 FYNNEI. V was clipped by 2 bases and J by 4 bases, with 6 bases between them. The CDR3 loop is CASSELPNQPQHF. For the CDR3, the DNA is TGTGCCAGCAGTGAACTCCCTAATCAGCCCCAGCATTTT.

This clonotype was recorded only once. The chain employs TRBV5-1 and TRBJ2-7; TRBD2 aligns across 7 bases. The CDR3 is made up of 14 amino acids. CDR1 is SGHRS, CDR2 YFSETQ, per germline. J lost 0 bases, V lost 3 bases, and 3 bases had no gene match. CDR3 loop: CASSWGGSSYEQYF. Written as DNA, the CDR3 is TGCGCCAGCAGCTGGGGGGGGAGCTCCTACGAGCAGTACTTC.

The chain combines TRBV29-1 with TRBJ1-5; D not certain. The CDR3 covers 14 residues. The germline V and J ends were trimmed by 6 bases and 2 bases, with 14 bases remaining between them. Germline V gene lookup returns CDR1 SQVTM and CDR2 ANQGSEA. The DNA of the CDR3 is TGCAGCGTCGCCCAGGCAAGCGGCAATCAGCCCCAGCATTTT. Protein sequence: CSVAQASGNQPQHF.

The chain uses TRBV12-3 or TRBV12-4 and TRBJ1-1; D unresolved. The CDR3 contains 12 residues. V was pared by 6 bases and J by 5 bases, with 10 bases between. The CDR3 is CASSGVLTEAFF. As DNA, the CDR3 is TGTGCCAGCAGCGGGGTTTTGACTGAAGCTTTCTTT.

This clonotype has only a few counts. The chain joins TRBV5-1 to TRBJ1-2; 12 bases line up with TRBD1. Per germline, CDR1 SGHRS and CDR2 YFSETQ. The V and J ends lost 3 bases and 5 bases, in that order; junction bases with no gene match: 2. This CDR3 region has 14 residues. The CDR3 region has the DNA TGCGCCAGCAGCTCGGGACAGGGGGCATATGGCTACACCTTC. This translates into CASSSGQGAYGYTF.

The sample holds a few counts of this clonotype. The CDR3 nucleotides read TGTGCCAGCAGCTTTGGGGACAGGGTCTACGAGCAGTACTTC. The encoded protein is CASSFGDRVYEQYF. This rearrangement joins TRBV5-6 to TRBJ2-7; 9 nucleotides agree with TRBD1. The germline gives CDR1 SGHDT, CDR2 YYEEEE. CDR3 length: 14 amino acids. V shed 2 bases, J shed 3 bases, and the junction held 3 bases outside the gene matches.

This clonotype was observed a single time. The V gene is TRBV6-1, the J gene TRBJ1-6; D ambiguous. The CDR3 has 13 amino acids. Trimming pared 2 bases from V and 3 bases from J, leaving 2 bases between. From germline, CDR1 is MNHNS and CDR2 SASEGT. Here the CDR3 DNA reads TGTGCCAGCAGTGAATTCTATAATTCACCCCTCCACTTT. Amino acid sequence: CASSEFYNSPLHF.